This T cell receptor (beta chain) was identified in a study of blood T cell repertoires in COVID-19. Study context: Sites across the United States, Italy and Spain contributed samples from acute and convalescent COVID-19.

In this sample, this clone turned up once. The data were produced by immunoSEQ multiplex PCR, yet TCRdb's version contains in-frame clones alone and is incomplete. The sample lists about 170,000 clones; roughly 84% were seen once. Germline V gives CDR1 SEHNR, CDR2 FQNEAQ (reference sequence). The CDR3 is made up of 16 amino acids. Trimming shortened V by 4 bases and J by 0 bases, and 15 bases separated the two germline ends. V and J are TRBV7-9 and TRBJ1-1; D is possibly TRBD1 (5 bases). Sequencing used peripheral blood. This TCR was sampled from a man in his 70s with active or convalescent COVID-19. CDR3 amino acids: CASSSPGRTMNTEAFF. DNA of the CDR3: TGTGCCAGCAGCTCGCCAGGGCGAACAATGAACACTGAAGCTTTCTTT.